Shown below are 13 T cell receptor beta chains from a single sample sequenced in a study of a mutant IDH1 vaccine in newly diagnosed glioma. These TCRs' antigens remain unknown. The time point: week 47, end of study. The investigators gave 300 ug of mutant IDH1 20-mer peptide in each vaccine dose, together with topical imiquimod. The repertoire was sequenced with immunoSEQ multiplex PCR; TCRdb's copy has only in-frame clones and lacks some. The repertoire includes almost 95,000 clones, 89% of them detected once, and over 0.6% sits in the top ten. The sample in question was PBMCs, obtained from a glioma patient whose treatment included an IDH1 peptide vaccine. These receptors came from a woman in her 50s with glioma.

With respect to this clone: Within the sample, other DNA sequences also encode this same CDR3. The chain recombines TRBV7-9 with TRBJ2-1; 13 bases match TRBD2. The CDR3 is 16 amino acids. In germline, CDR1 is SEHNR, CDR2 FQNEAQ (reference sequence). J was trimmed by 4 bases and V by 4 bases; bases with no gene match: 4. The CDR3, as DNA: TGTGCCAGCAGCTCCCGGACTAGCGGGGGATACAATGAGCAGTTCTTC. This sequence encodes CASSSRTSGGYNEQFF.

The J gene is TRBJ2-7, the V gene TRBV19; TRBD2 aligns across 8 bases. Germline CDR1 reads LNHDA; CDR2 reads SQIVND (reference sequence). Unmatched junction bases numbered 7, after V lost 5 bases and J lost 1 base. This CDR3 region has 15 residues. The CDR3 is CASSPGTSTSYEQYF. The CDR3 region has the DNA TGTGCCAGTAGTCCCGGGACTAGTACATCCTACGAGCAGTACTTC.

This clone was found a few times. The chain links TRBV2 to TRBJ1-5; 8 nucleotides line up with TRBD1. Germline V CDR1 and CDR2: SNHLY, FYNNEI. The CDR3 contains 14 residues. V was pared by 5 bases and J by 4 bases, with 4 bases of the junction left unmatched. The CDR3 nucleotides are TGTGCCAGCAGTCAGACAGGGGTTAATCAGCCCCAGCATTTT. It specifies CASSQTGVNQPQHF.

The chain joins TRBV6-5 to TRBJ1-1; the match to TRBD1 covers 7 bases. J gave up 4 bases and V 6 bases, and 8 bases lay outside the gene matches. CDR3 length: 14 residues. Germline CDR1 MNHEY, CDR2 SVGAGI. The CDR3: CASSPGQRSTEAFF. CDR3 nucleotides: TGTGCCAGCAGCCCGGGACAGAGGAGCACTGAAGCTTTCTTT.

This rearrangement joins TRBV18 to TRBJ2-1; 10 bases agree with TRBD1. CDR3 length equals 16 residues. V gave up 2 bases and J gave up 2 bases; unmatched junction bases: 3. Germline V gene sequence: CDR1 KGHSH, CDR2 LQKENI. The CDR3 DNA follows: TGTGCCAGCTCACCAGGGACAGGGGAAGCCTACAATGAGCAGTTCTTC. It yields the protein CASSPGTGEAYNEQFF.

The V gene is TRBV5-6, the J gene TRBJ1-1; no definite D call. The CDR3 extends over 15 amino acids. Germline assignment: CDR1 SGHDT and CDR2 YYEEEE. V lost 1 base to trimming and J lost 3 bases, with 13 bases between them. The CDR3 bases are TGTGCCAGCAGCTTGTACTTGACACGGTACACTGAAGCTTTCTTT. Its protein product is CASSLYLTRYTEAFF.

The chain joins TRBV6-5 to TRBJ1-1; 7 bases align to TRBD1. The junction had 7 bases not matched to a gene; V was cut back by 8 bases and J by 4 bases. The V gene's germline CDR1 is MNHEY and CDR2 SVGAGI. This CDR3 has 13 residues. Written as DNA, the CDR3 is TGTGCCAGCTGCAGGGCAGGGGGCACTGAAGCTTTCTTT. Translation: CASCRAGGTEAFF.

The rearrangement links TRBV6-6 to TRBJ2-5; the D is unclear. The germline CDR1 and CDR2 sequences are MNHNY and SVGAGI (reference sequence). V lost 5 bases to trimming and J lost 3 bases, with 13 bases between them. CDR3 length: 14 residues. CDR3: CASSPSGQEETQYF. The CDR3 region has the DNA TGTGCCAGCAGTCCGTCGGGTCAGGAAGAGACCCAGTACTTC.

This chain joins TRBV7-6 and TRBJ2-1, with D tentatively TRBD2 (6 bases). Trimming pared 0 bases from V and 2 bases from J, leaving 8 bases between. This CDR3 contains 15 residues. The germline V gene encodes CDR1 SGHVS and CDR2 FNYEAQ. Here the CDR3 reads CASSLAGGPYNEQFF. The CDR3, as DNA: TGTGCCAGCAGCTTAGCGGGAGGACCCTACAATGAGCAGTTCTTC.

The CDR3 sequence: CASSLGPEQFF. In DNA form, the CDR3 reads TGCGCCAGCAGCTTGGGACCCGAGCAGTTCTTC. V gene TRBV5-1 combines with J gene TRBJ2-1; D not certain. CDR3 size: 11 residues. Germline V gene data show CDR1 as SGHRS and CDR2 as YFSETQ. Deletions cut 0 bases from V and 10 bases from J, with 5 bases between.

J is TRBJ2-7 and V is TRBV5-1; D not resolved. The CDR3 sequence is 15 residues long. Between the trimmed V and J ends, which lost 0 bases and 1 base, there was a span of 11 bases. From germline, CDR1 is SGHRS and CDR2 YFSETQ. The CDR3 loop reads CASSLGDPVSYEQYF. The CDR3 DNA is TGCGCCAGCAGCTTGGGAGACCCAGTGTCCTACGAGCAGTACTTC. Drawing the rest from reference TRBV5-1 and TRBJ2-7, the complete variable domain is KAGVTQTPRYLIKTRGQQVTLSCSPISGHRSVSWYQQTPGQGLQFLFEYFSETQRNKGNFPGRFSGRQFSNSRSEMNVSTLELGDSALYLCASSLGDPVSYEQYFGPGTRLTVT.

The chain combines TRBV9 with TRBJ2-5; D not certain. Germline assignment: CDR1 SGDLS and CDR2 YYNGEE. The CDR3 length is 16 residues. Trimming pared 1 base from V and 1 base from J, leaving 14 bases between. The CDR3 sequence: CASSVMASIPQETQYF. The CDR3 DNA reads TGTGCCAGCAGCGTAATGGCGAGCATTCCCCAAGAGACCCAGTACTTC.

This chain joins TRBV7-9 and TRBJ2-1; D gene uncertain. The germline V gene encodes CDR1 SEHNR and CDR2 FQNEAQ (reference sequence). CDR3 length: 17 amino acids. V lost 5 bases, J lost 2 bases, and 19 bases lay in between. Written as DNA, the CDR3 is TGTGCCAGCAGCCGATCCTGGCTGGGCGGCGCCTACAATGAGCAGTTCTTC. It yields the protein CASSRSWLGGAYNEQFF. The full variable domain, completed using reference TRBV7-9 and TRBJ2-1, is DTGVSQNPRHKITKRGQNVTFRCDPISEHNRLYWYRQTLGQGPEFLTYFQNEAQLEKSRLLSDRFSAERPKGSFSTLEIQRTEQGDSAMYLCASSRSWLGGAYNEQFFGPGTRLTVL.